Listed below are T cell receptor beta chains from one sample, sequenced in a study of technical replicates of blood from a few donors. Using immunoSEQ multiplex PCR, the repertoire was profiled, and TCRdb retains in-frame clones only, with some absent. The sample holds roughly 70,000 clones, about 89% seen once. Sequencing was carried out using PBMCs. Receptor source: a human donor in good health. Some clones in this sample may be carry-over from other donors' samples. The CDR3 runs from the conserved cysteine through the conserved F or W. The D gene is left open where the match is weak. Expanded clones are given a class, and other clones once, few, many or no size at all.

>TRBV30|-|-|TRBJ2-1
TGTGCCTGGAGCCCCGACAGCTACAATGAGCAGTTCTTC
CAWSPDSYNEQFF
>TRBV4-3|few|TRBD2|TRBJ2-6
TGCGCCAGCAGCCAAGAAGGGGAGGGATCTGGGGCCAACGTCCTGACTTTC
CASSQEGEGSGANVLTF
>TRBV16|-|-|TRBJ2-1
TGTGCCAGCACCAAGGGGTCACGTAGCCCCTACAATGAGCAGTTCTTC
CASTKGSRSPYNEQFF
>TRBV12-5|few|TRBD2|TRBJ2-2
TGTGCTAGTGCCGGTTGGGTAGGGACTAGCCCGCCCACCGGGGAGCTGTTTTTT
CASAGWVGTSPPTGELFF
>TRBV7-8|-|TRBD1|TRBJ1-5
TGTGCCAGCAGCTTGGGACAGGGGAGGAATCAGCCCCAGCATTTT
CASSLGQGRNQPQHF
>TRBV20-1|-|TRBD1|TRBJ1-2
TGCAGTGCTAGCACAGGGGATGGCTACACCTTC
CSASTGDGYTF
>TRBV7-2|-|TRBD2|TRBJ2-5
TGTGCCAGCAGCCCAGGACTAGTTGCTGAGACCCAGTACTTC
CASSPGLVAETQYF
>TRBV5-5|-|-|TRBJ2-7
TGTGCCAGCAGCGTCACGTCCGGGAGCTCCTACGAGCAGTACTTC
CASSVTSGSSYEQYF
>TRBV19|once|TRBD1|TRBJ2-5
TGTGCCAGTAGTTTAGGACAGGGGAGGAAGACCCAGTACTTC
CASSLGQGRKTQYF
>TRBV2|-|-|TRBJ2-3
TGTGCCAGCAGAGATCTAGGGGGCACAGATACGCAGTATTTT
CASRDLGGTDTQYF
>TRBV19|-|-|TRBJ1-2
TGTGCCAGTAGTATAGCTCTGGCAGGAACCATTAACTATGGCTACACCTTC
CASSIALAGTINYGYTF
>TRBV2|-|TRBD1|TRBJ2-3
TGTGCCAGCAGTTGGTCCTCCAGGACAGGGGTGTCAGATACGCAGTATTTT
CASSWSSRTGVSDTQYF
>TRBV19|-|TRBD2|TRBJ2-3
TGTGCCAGTAGTATGGGACTAGCGGGGGGCACAGATACGCAGTATTTT
CASSMGLAGGTDTQYF
>TRBV7-9|-|-|TRBJ1-4
TGTGCCAGCAGCTTAGCGACGGGTGAAAAACTGTTTTTT
CASSLATGEKLFF
>TRBV7-2|few|-|TRBJ2-1
TGTGCCAGCAGCTTAGGGGGGGGGCCATCCAATGAGCAGTTCTTC
CASSLGGGPSNEQFF
>TRBV5-6|-|TRBD1|TRBJ2-1
TGTGCCAGCAGCCGGGGACAGGGGGCGTGGAATGAGCAGTTCTTC
CASSRGQGAWNEQFF
>TRBV10-3|-|TRBD1|TRBJ1-2
TGTGCCATCAGCCAGGGGGCTGCTAACTATGGCTACACCTTC
CAISQGAANYGYTF
>TRBV11-2|once|-|TRBJ2-7
TGTGCCAGCAGCTTTAATAGCGGCACCTACGAGCAGTACTTC
CASSFNSGTYEQYF
>TRBV5-1|-|TRBD1|TRBJ1-1
TGCGCCAGCGGAACCGGGACAGGGGGGACTGAAGCTTTCTTT
CASGTGTGGTEAFF
>TRBV18|-|-|TRBJ1-4
TGTGCCAGCTCACCCCAGGGGCAAGATGAAAAACTGTTTTTT
CASSPQGQDEKLFF
>TRBV27|-|-|TRBJ1-1
TGTGCCAGCAGTTTCTCAGGGGTAGGCACTGAAGCTTTCTTT
CASSFSGVGTEAFF
>TRBV23-1|-|-|TRBJ2-7
TGCGCCAGCAGTCAACCAGGGGTAGGCGAGCAGTACTTC
CASSQPGVGEQYF
>TRBV2|-|TRBD1|TRBJ2-3
TGTGCCAGCCTTAAACACCGGGACAGCGGCACAGATACGCAGTATTTT
CASLKHRDSGTDTQYF
>TRBV12-5|-|-|TRBJ1-1
TGTGCTAGTGGTTTGGCCGGGCGGGGGGGGAGTGAAGCTTTCTTT
CASGLAGRGGSEAFF
>TRBV9|-|TRBD2|TRBJ2-1
TGTGCCAGCCGACCTCCCGGACTAGCGGGAAACAATGAGCAGTTCTTC
CASRPPGLAGNNEQFF
>TRBV7-9|-|TRBD1|TRBJ1-1
TGTGCCAGCATCCTCGACAGGGGCGGTGGGAGCACTGAAGCTTTCTTT
CASILDRGGGSTEAFF
>TRBV7-9|-|TRBD2|TRBJ2-3
TGTGCCAGCAGCATCACTAGCGGGGGGGGGTCAGATACGCAGTATTTT
CASSITSGGGSDTQYF
>TRBV27|-|TRBD2|TRBJ2-1
TGTGCCAGCAGTTTATCGGCAACTAGCGGGGTCTTGAATGAGCAGTTCTTC
CASSLSATSGVLNEQFF
>TRBV7-2|-|TRBD1|TRBJ1-2
TGTGCCAGCAGCCCAGGGGGTTTAGGATATGGCTACACCTTC
CASSPGGLGYGYTF
>TRBV9|-|TRBD1|TRBJ2-4
TGTGCCAGCAGTGCTGACGGGACAGTGGGAAGCATTCAGTACTTC
CASSADGTVGSIQYF
>TRBV27|-|TRBD1|TRBJ1-5
TGTGCCAGCAGTTCCCAAAGGACAGGGTTCGGACAGCCCCAGCATTTT
CASSSQRTGFGQPQHF
>TRBV30|once|TRBD2|TRBJ2-3
TGTGCCTGTTCACTAGCGGGGGGCACAGATACGCAGTATTTT
CACSLAGGTDTQYF
>TRBV5-6|-|-|TRBJ2-5
TGTGCCAGCAGCTTGTTTCGCAGGGAAGAGACCCAGTACTTC
CASSLFRREETQYF
>TRBV5-1|-|-|TRBJ2-5
TGCGCCAGCAGCTTGTTTTCGGGGGTGGGGGAGACCCAGTACTTC
CASSLFSGVGETQYF
>TRBV7-3|-|-|TRBJ2-5
TGTGCCAGCAGCTCTACAGGGAAAGAGACCCAGTACTTC
CASSSTGKETQYF
>TRBV4-1|-|-|TRBJ1-1
TGCGCCAGCAGCGCCCGCCGCCTGACAGATCCTAACACTGAAGCTTTCTTT
CASSARRLTDPNTEAFF
>TRBV5-1|-|TRBD2|TRBJ2-1
TGCGCCAGCAGCTTGGCCGGGACTATTAGCTCCTACAATGAGCAGTTCTTC
CASSLAGTISSYNEQFF
>TRBV2|-|-|TRBJ2-5
TGTGCCAGCAGTGAAGTGGCGATGGCTAGGAGGGCACAAGAGACCCAGTACTTC
CASSEVAMARRAQETQYF
>TRBV7-2|-|-|TRBJ2-7
TGTGCCTTAGCGGTTGGTCCCTACGAGCAGTACTTC
CALAVGPYEQYF
>TRBV2|-|TRBD1|TRBJ2-4
TGTGCCAGCACTCGAAGGACAGGGGTCCGGGGAAACATTCAGTACTTC
CASTRRTGVRGNIQYF
>TRBV7-8|-|-|TRBJ2-2
TGTGCCAGCAGCTTAGATGGGAGTCGTACCGGGGAGCTGTTTTTT
CASSLDGSRTGELFF
>TRBV10-2|-|TRBD1|TRBJ1-1
TGCGCCAGCAGGACAGGGATGAACACTGAAGCTTTCTTT
CASRTGMNTEAFF
>TRBV7-9|-|-|TRBJ2-2
TGTGCCAGCAGCTTTAGCGCCTACGCCGGGGAGCTGTTTTTT
CASSFSAYAGELFF
>TRBV19|once|-|TRBJ1-2
TGTGCCAGTAGTTATGACAGTGAAGGAGGCTACACCTTC
CASSYDSEGGYTF
>TRBV5-1|-|-|TRBJ1-6
TGCGCCAGCAGCTTTAGCACAACAGGGTACAATTCACCCCTCCACTTT
CASSFSTTGYNSPLHF
>TRBV7-3|-|-|TRBJ1-2
TGTGCCAGCAGCTTATCGGGGGAAATGCAAGGAAGCTACACCTTC
CASSLSGEMQGSYTF
>TRBV5-1|-|TRBD1|TRBJ1-2
TGCGCCAGCAGCTTCAGGACAGGGACCCTTAACTATGGCTACACCTTC
CASSFRTGTLNYGYTF
>TRBV19|-|TRBD1|TRBJ1-5
TGTGCCAGTAGTATCGGACAGGGGGTAGGTAGCAATCAGCCCCAGCATTTT
CASSIGQGVGSNQPQHF
>TRBV11-3|-|TRBD2|TRBJ2-5
TGTGCCAGCAGCTTACTAGCGGGAGGGGGTGAGACCCAGTACTTC
CASSLLAGGGETQYF
>TRBV2|-|TRBD1|TRBJ1-6
TGTGCCAGCAGGAGACAGGGGGACATATCTAATGTGGGTTCACCCCTCCACTTT
CASRRQGDISNVGSPLHF
>TRBV7-2|-|TRBD1|TRBJ1-2
TGTGCCAGCAGTCCCGGGACAGGGTTTGGCTACACCTTC
CASSPGTGFGYTF
>TRBV7-3|-|-|TRBJ2-3
TGTGCCAGCAGCTTAAGCGGGGTGAGAGATACGCAGTATTTT
CASSLSGVRDTQYF
>TRBV7-9|-|-|TRBJ1-2
TGTGCCAGCAGCTTAGCAGGGGTTGGAGGCTACACCTTC
CASSLAGVGGYTF
>TRBV5-1|-|TRBD1|TRBJ1-4
TGCGCCAGCAGTTGGGGACAGGGGGCGGCAACTAATGAAAAACTGTTTTTT
CASSWGQGAATNEKLFF
>TRBV23-1|-|-|TRBJ1-6
TGCGCCAGCAGGACAGTTCGGGCGTCCTATAATTCACCCCTCCACTTT
CASRTVRASYNSPLHF
>TRBV5-4|-|-|TRBJ2-1
TGTGCCAGCAGCCTATTTTCAGGGATCCCGGACAATGAGCAGTTCTTC
CASSLFSGIPDNEQFF